This TCR beta chain was captured in a study of identical twins' blood T cells. Likely shared infections and vaccines: all three twin pairs were reared together. TCRdb re-called the 5' RACE reads through MiXCR, storing one row per CDR3 protein. The sample contains 350,000 to 450,000 distinct CDR3 sequences, about 28% of which appear only once. The germline V and J ends were trimmed by 0 bases and 6 bases, with 11 bases remaining between them. Germline CDR1 is LGHNT and CDR2 is FRNRAP. This CDR3 has 14 residues. This clonotype was counted a few times. The rearrangement joins TRBV12-5 to TRBJ1-2, with D possibly matching TRBD1 (5 bases). Specimen: PBMCs. The TCR comes from a woman aged 18 to 55 in good health. This CDR3 is CASGLVPGGNGYTF. The CDR3 nucleotides are TGTGCTAGTGGTTTGGTTCCGGGGGGGAATGGCTACACCTTC. The entire variable domain, with the rest obtained from reference TRBV12-5 and TRBJ1-2, is as follows: DARVTQTPRHKVTEMGQEVTMRCQPILGHNTVFWYRQTMMQGLELLAYFRNRAPLDDSGMPKDRFSAEMPDATLATLKIQPSEPRDSAVYFCASGLVPGGNGYTFGSGTRLTVV.